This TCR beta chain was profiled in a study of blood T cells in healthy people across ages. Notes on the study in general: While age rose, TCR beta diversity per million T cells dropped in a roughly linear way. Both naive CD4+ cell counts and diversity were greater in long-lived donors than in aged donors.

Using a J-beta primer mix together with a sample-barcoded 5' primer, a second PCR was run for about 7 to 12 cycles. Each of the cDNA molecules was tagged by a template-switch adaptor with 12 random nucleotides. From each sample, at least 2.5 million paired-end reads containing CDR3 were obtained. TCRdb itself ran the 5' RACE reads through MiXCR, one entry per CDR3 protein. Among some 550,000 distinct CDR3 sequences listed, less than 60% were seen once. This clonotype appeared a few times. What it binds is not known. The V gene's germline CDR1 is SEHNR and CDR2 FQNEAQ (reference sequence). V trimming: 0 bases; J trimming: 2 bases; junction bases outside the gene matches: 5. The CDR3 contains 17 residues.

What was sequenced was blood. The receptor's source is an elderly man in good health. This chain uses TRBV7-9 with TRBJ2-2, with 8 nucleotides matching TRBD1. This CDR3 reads CASSLALGTGNTGELFF. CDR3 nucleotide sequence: TGTGCCAGCAGCTTAGCGCTCGGGACAGGAAACACCGGGGAGCTGTTTTTT. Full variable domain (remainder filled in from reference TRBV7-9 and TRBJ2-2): DTGVSQNPRHKITKRGQNVTFRCDPISEHNRLYWYRQTLGQGPEFLTYFQNEAQLEKSRLLSDRFSAERPKGSFSTLEIQRTEQGDSAMYLCASSLALGTGNTGELFFGEGSRLTVL.